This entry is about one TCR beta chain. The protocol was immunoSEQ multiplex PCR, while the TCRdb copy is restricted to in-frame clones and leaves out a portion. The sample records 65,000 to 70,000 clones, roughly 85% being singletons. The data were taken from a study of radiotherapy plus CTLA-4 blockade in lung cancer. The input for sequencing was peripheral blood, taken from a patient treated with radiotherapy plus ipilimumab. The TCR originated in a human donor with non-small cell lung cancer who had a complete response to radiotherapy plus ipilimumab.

The CDR3 nucleotides read TGCGCCAGCAGCCCGGACGGGAACACCGGGGAGCTGTTTTTT. Amino acid sequence: CASSPDGNTGELFF. The chain uses TRBV5-1 and TRBJ2-2; no reliable D call. The CDR3 sequence is 14 residues long. V was trimmed by 4 bases and J by 1 base, leaving 8 bases between them. Germline-derived CDR1 and CDR2 are SGHRS and YFSETQ.